This T cell receptor beta chain was documented in a study of shared clonotypes between healthy human individuals. Study summary: Samples came from a couple of female and a few male donors aged 18 to 49.

Sequencing of unsorted PBMC DNA was carried out using ten immunoSEQ deep assay plates. Profiled with immunoSEQ multiplex PCR; TCRdb holds only in-frame clones, not every one. Among about half a million clones listed, around 85% were seen once. Trimming removed 1 base at V and 1 base at J, with 8 bases between. There are 15 residues in the CDR3. Germline assignment: CDR1 SGHTA and CDR2 FQGNSA. V and J are TRBV7-2 and TRBJ1-5; weak D call: TRBD1 (6 bases). What was sequenced was PBMCs. This clonotype was obtained from a woman aged 35 to 49 in good health. Some clones in this sample may be carry-over from other donors' samples. The DNA of the CDR3 is TGTGCCAGCAGCTTAGGCAGGGGCAGCAATCAGCCCCAGCATTTT. Translation: CASSLGRGSNQPQHF.